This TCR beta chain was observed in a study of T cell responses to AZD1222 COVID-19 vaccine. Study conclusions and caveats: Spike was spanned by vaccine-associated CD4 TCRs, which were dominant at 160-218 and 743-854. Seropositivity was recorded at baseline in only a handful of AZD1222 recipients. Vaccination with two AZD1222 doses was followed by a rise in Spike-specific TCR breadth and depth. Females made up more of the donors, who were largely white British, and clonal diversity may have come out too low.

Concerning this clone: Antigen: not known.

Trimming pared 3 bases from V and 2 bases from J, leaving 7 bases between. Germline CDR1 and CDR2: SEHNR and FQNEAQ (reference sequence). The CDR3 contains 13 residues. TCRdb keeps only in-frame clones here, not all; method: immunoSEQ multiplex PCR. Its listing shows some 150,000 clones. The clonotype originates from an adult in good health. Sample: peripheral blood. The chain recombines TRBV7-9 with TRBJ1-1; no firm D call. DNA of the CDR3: TGTGCCAGCAGCTTGTGGGGAAACACTGAAGCTTTCTTT. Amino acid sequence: CASSLWGNTEAFF. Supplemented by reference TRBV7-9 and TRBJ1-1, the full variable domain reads DTGVSQNPRHKITKRGQNVTFRCDPISEHNRLYWYRQTLGQGPEFLTYFQNEAQLEKSRLLSDRFSAERPKGSFSTLEIQRTEQGDSAMYLCASSLWGNTEAFFGQGTRLTVV.